This TCR beta chain was profiled in a study of T-cell reconstitution after alpha-beta-depleted transplantation in children. Study-wide results and caveats: Reports say that about two months after transplant, the alpha-beta T cells came out of several hundred graft clones that had expanded. At the one-year point after transplant, T-cell counts and TCRbeta diversity were found to come mostly from T cells that had been newly produced. Surviving recipient T cells and intrathymic progenitors accounted for some patients' high TCRbeta diversity at day 60.

Trimming took 2 bases from V and 4 from J, leaving 8 bases between them. The CDR3 totals 13 residues. CDR1 MNHNY and CDR2 SVGAGI come from the germline V gene (reference sequence). Unique molecular identifiers were incorporated when the TCRbeta library was constructed. Via MiXCR, TCRdb re-called the PCR reads, giving one row per CDR3 protein. This table holds some 300,000 distinct CDR3 sequences, about a tenth found once. There are many counts of this clonotype. Its antigen is unidentified. The sample in question was PBMCs, obtained before TCRalphabeta/CD19-depleted stem cell transplant. The TCR was taken from a boy under three years old with acute myeloid leukemia, due to receive a stem cell transplant. This rearrangement joins TRBV6-6 to TRBJ2-5; D is tentatively TRBD1 or TRBD2 (5 bases each). CDR3 protein: CASSYGGRETQYF. The CDR3 DNA reads as TGTGCCAGCAGTTACGGGGGACGAGAGACCCAGTACTTC.